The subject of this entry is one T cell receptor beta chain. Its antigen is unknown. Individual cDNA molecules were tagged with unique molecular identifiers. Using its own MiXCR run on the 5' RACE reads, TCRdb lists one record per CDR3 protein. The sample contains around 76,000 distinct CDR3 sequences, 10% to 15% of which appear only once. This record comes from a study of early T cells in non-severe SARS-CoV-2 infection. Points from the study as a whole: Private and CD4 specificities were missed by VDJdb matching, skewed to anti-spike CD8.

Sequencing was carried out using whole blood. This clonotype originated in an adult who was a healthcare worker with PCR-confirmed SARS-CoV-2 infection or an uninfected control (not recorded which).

The CDR3 DNA sequence: TGTGCCAGCAGCTTAGAGCCTGGAGGGGATACGCAGTATTTT. Its translation: CASSLEPGGDTQYF. This chain links TRBV11-2 with TRBJ2-3; perhaps TRBD2 as D (6 bases). Deletions cut 0 bases from V and 6 bases from J, with 10 bases between. CDR3 length: 14 amino acids. Germline CDR1 is SGHAT and CDR2 is FQNNGV.